These 13 T cell receptor beta chains were sequenced from one sample in a study of blood T cells in healthy people across ages. For the second PCR, which ran for roughly 6 to 11 cycles, a sample-barcoded 5' primer and a J-beta primer mix were used. In TCRdb, the 5' RACE reads were re-called with MiXCR into one record per CDR3 protein. The sample includes about 1.6 million distinct CDR3 sequences, about 35% of them seen just once. Material: blood. All receptors derive from a young woman in good health.

The chain uses TRBV2 and TRBJ1-2; D remains ambiguous. This CDR3 is built from 13 residues. Germline lookup yields CDR1 SNHLY and CDR2 FYNNEI. V was pared by 2 bases and J by 11 bases, with 15 bases between. Written as DNA, the CDR3 is TGTGCCAGCAGTGAATGGCCCACGTCGAGGTACACCTTC. Its translation is CASSEWPTSRYTF.

This chain uses TRBV6-5 with TRBJ2-5; 9 nucleotides agree with TRBD1. The germline V gene has CDR1 MNHEY and CDR2 SVGAGI. The J segment lost 2 bases and the V segment lost 9 bases, leaving 10 bases of the junction unmatched. The CDR3 loop spans 15 amino acids. CDR3 residues: CASADRGGDQETQYF. Here the CDR3 DNA reads TGTGCCAGTGCTGACAGGGGGGGGGATCAAGAGACCCAGTACTTC.

The rearrangement joins TRBV20-1 to TRBJ1-5; 9 bases match TRBD1. In germline, CDR1 is DFQATT, CDR2 SNEGSKA (reference sequence). After removal of 4 bases from V and 13 bases from J, the junction contained 11 bases not matched to a gene. The CDR3 has 13 amino acids. The DNA for the CDR3 is TGCAGTGCTACACAGGGGGCTGAGCAGCAGCAGCATTTT. Residues: CSATQGAEQQQHF.

A word on this clonotype: The junction shows a germline mismatch at one end, possibly a read error. The V gene is TRBV14, the J gene TRBJ2-1; TRBD2 matches at 13 bases. From germline, CDR1 is SGHDN and CDR2 FVKESK. The CDR3 has 18 residues. In nucleotides, the CDR3 is TGTGCCATCAGCCGCCGAGGGACTAGCGGGGTGGAACGGGGCGAGCAGTTCTTC. This gives the protein CAISRRGTSGVERGEQFF.

J is TRBJ2-5 and V is TRBV5-6, with TRBD2 as a possible D gene (6 bases). The length of the CDR3 is 15 residues. The V end was cut by 0 bases, the J end by 11 bases, with 20 bases between. From germline, CDR1 is SGHDT and CDR2 YYEEEE. The CDR3 reads CASSLEASVSLGQYF. In DNA, the CDR3 is TGTGCCAGCAGCTTGGAGGCTAGCGTCTCACTTGGGCAGTACTTC.

This clonotype has more than one count but fewer than ten. The chain is built from TRBV18 and TRBJ2-5; D uncertain. CDR1 is KGHSH and CDR2 is LQKENI in the germline V gene. The CDR3 totals 15 residues. The V end was cut by 3 bases, the J end by 5 bases, with 16 bases between. The DNA of the CDR3 is TGTGCCAGCTCACCCGCGAGCCTAGTCGGGGAGACCCAGTACTTC. Its protein product is CASSPASLVGETQYF.

This clonotype was counted many times. The chain uses TRBV12-3 or TRBV12-4 and TRBJ2-7; TRBD2 matches at 10 bases. CDR3 length equals 14 residues. After removal of 6 bases from V and 4 bases from J, the junction contained 6 bases not matched to a gene. CDR3 sequence (DNA): TGTGCCAGCAGCGAGCGGGAGGGAACGTACGAGCAGTACTTC. Its translation is CASSEREGTYEQYF.

As concerns this clonotype: A read error may account for a junction end that differs from germline. The rearrangement links TRBV5-1 to TRBJ2-1, with D perhaps TRBD1 (5 bases). Germline values: CDR1 SGHRS, CDR2 YFSETQ. CDR3 length equals 12 residues. The DNA for the CDR3 is TGCGCCGGCAGGCAGGGTGACAATGAGCAGTTCTTC. This sequence encodes CAGRQGDNEQFF.

This clonotype was observed at least ten times. The V call is TRBV7-6, the J call TRBJ2-7, with D unresolved. The CDR3 is made up of 14 amino acids. Germline V gene sequence: CDR1 SGHVS, CDR2 FNYEAQ. V lost 1 base and J 3 bases, leaving 10 bases between the germline ends. The DNA of the CDR3 is TGTGCCAGCAGCTTAGGTTCGGAGTACTACGAGCAGTACTTC. Translating gives CASSLGSEYYEQYF.

CDR3 residues: CASSLWASGGASTDTQYF. The CDR3 DNA is TGTGCCAGCAGTTTATGGGCTAGCGGGGGGGCGAGCACAGATACGCAGTATTTT. The V gene is TRBV12-3 or TRBV12-4, the J gene TRBJ2-3; TRBD2 agrees at 12 bases. CDR3 size: 18 residues. V shed 2 bases, J shed 0 bases, and the junction held 6 bases outside the gene matches.

Turning to this clonotype: One junction end disagrees with the germline gene, perhaps due to a read error. The chain recombines TRBV5-1 with TRBJ2-1, with D tentatively TRBD2 (7 bases). CDR3 length: 15 residues. Looked up from germline, CDR1 is SGHRS and CDR2 is YFSETQ. The DNA for the CDR3 is TGCGCCAGCAGCTGGGGGGCGGGAGTATACAATGAGCCGTTCTTC. Translation gives CASSWGAGVYNEPFF. The complete variable domain, with remaining parts taken from reference TRBV5-1 and TRBJ2-1, reads KAGVTQTPRYLIKTRGQQVTLSCSPISGHRSVSWYQQTPGQGLQFLFEYFSETQRNKGNFPGRFSGRQFSNSRSEMNVSTLELGDSALYLCASSWGAGVYNEPFFGPGTRLTVL.

This clonotype was seen a handful of times. The V gene is TRBV27, the J gene TRBJ2-1; 9 nucleotides line up with TRBD1. Unmatched junction bases numbered 3, after V lost 1 base and J lost 2 bases. The CDR3 sequence is 16 residues long. The germline V gene has CDR1 MNHEY and CDR2 SMNVEV (reference sequence). The CDR3 region has the DNA TGTGCCAGCAGTTTATGGGGACAGGGTGCCTACAATGAGCAGTTCTTC. Translation: CASSLWGQGAYNEQFF.

The J gene is TRBJ2-2, the V gene TRBV15; tentative D call: TRBD2 (6 bases). Germline V lookup: CDR1 LNHNV, CDR2 YYDKDF (reference sequence). The CDR3 is 13 amino acids. Trimming took off 2 bases at V and 7 bases at J, with 8 bases between the two ends. The CDR3 DNA sequence: TGTGCCACCAGCAGAACGGGGGACGGGGAGCTGTTTTTT. This gives the protein CATSRTGDGELFF.